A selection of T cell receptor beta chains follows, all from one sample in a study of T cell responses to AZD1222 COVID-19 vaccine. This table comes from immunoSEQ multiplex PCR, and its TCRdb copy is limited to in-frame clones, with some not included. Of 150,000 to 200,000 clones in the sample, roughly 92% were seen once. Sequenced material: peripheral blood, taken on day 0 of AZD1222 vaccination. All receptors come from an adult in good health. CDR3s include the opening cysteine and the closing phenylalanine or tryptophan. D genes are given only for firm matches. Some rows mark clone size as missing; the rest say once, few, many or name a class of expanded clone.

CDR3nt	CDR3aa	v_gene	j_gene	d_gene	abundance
TGTGCTAGTGGCCGGGGTCAGAACACCGGGGAGCTGTTTTTT	CASGRGQNTGELFF	TRBV12-5	TRBJ2-2	-	-
TGTGCCAGTAGGGGACAGCGGTACTATGGCTACACCTTC	CASRGQRYYGYTF	TRBV19	TRBJ1-2	TRBD1	-
TGTGCCAGTAGTATTCGACCGGGGGCCTACGAGCAGTACTTC	CASSIRPGAYEQYF	TRBV19	TRBJ2-7	-	-
TGTGCCAGTCGTGAAGTCTGGGGCACTGAAGCTTTCTTT	CASREVWGTEAFF	TRBV19	TRBJ1-1	-	few
TGTGCCAGCAGGGGGCAGGCTTTGAACACTGAAGCTTTCTTT	CASRGQALNTEAFF	TRBV2	TRBJ1-1	-	-
TGTGCCACCAGTGAGTCCGGGACAGGGAGTGGCTACACCTTC	CATSESGTGSGYTF	TRBV24-1	TRBJ1-2	TRBD1	-
TGTGCCAGCAGCCCAGGGCCCAGTGAGCAGTTCTTC	CASSPGPSEQFF	TRBV3-1/TRBV3-2	TRBJ2-1	-	-
TGTGCCAGCAGCTTCCGGGATTTTTCCTACGAGCAGTACTTC	CASSFRDFSYEQYF	TRBV28	TRBJ2-7	-	-
TGTGCCAGCAGCTTGGACCACTACGAGCAGTACTTC	CASSLDHYEQYF	TRBV5-4	TRBJ2-7	-	-
TGTGCCTGCTCGCGCGGGGGGCAGGATAATGAAAAACTGTTTTTT	CACSRGGQDNEKLFF	TRBV19	TRBJ1-4	-	-